What follows are 30 T cell receptor beta chains derived from one specimen sequenced in a study of cytomegalovirus exposure and HLA in healthy donors. The PCR made use of 60 Vbeta and 13 Jbeta primers. Data came from immunoSEQ multiplex PCR; TCRdb stores just in-frame clones and leaves some out. The repertoire holds around 150,000 clones, with approximately 73% as singletons. The sequenced sample was PBMCs. These receptors all come from a man aged 30 to 45 in good health and CMV-seropositive.

This clone has only one observation. The chain recombines TRBV7-9 with TRBJ2-1, with a possible D match to TRBD2 (6 bases). Trimming shortened V by 0 bases and J by 5 bases, and 14 bases separated the two germline ends. Germline V gene sequence: CDR1 SEHNR, CDR2 FQNEAQ (reference sequence). The CDR3 loop spans 16 amino acids. CDR3 DNA: TGTGCCAGCAGCTTAGCGGGTTCTACGGGAGACAATGAGCAGTTCTTC. Translation gives CASSLAGSTGDNEQFF.

CDR3 loop: CASSYGTGDYEQYF. The CDR3 DNA is TGTGCCAGCAGCTATGGGACAGGGGACTACGAGCAGTACTTC. The chain uses TRBV7-3 and TRBJ2-5; 10 bases agree with TRBD1. The DNA end lines up better with TRBJ2-7; the J call may be wrong. The CDR3 has 14 amino acids. From germline, CDR1 is SGHTA and CDR2 FQGTGA.

The gene calls are TRBV5-5 and TRBJ1-2; 7 bases line up with TRBD1. From germline, CDR1 is SGHKS and CDR2 YYEKEE (reference sequence). Trimming cost V 2 bases and J 7 bases; bases outside gene matches: 11. The CDR3 runs to 15 residues. CDR3 nucleotide sequence: TGTGCCAGCAGCTTTTACCGGACAGGCCTATTTGGCTACACCTTC. Translated, it gives CASSFYRTGLFGYTF. Supplemented by reference TRBV5-5 and TRBJ1-2, the full variable domain reads DAGVTQSPTHLIKTRGQQVTLRCSPISGHKSVSWYQQVLGQGPQFIFQYYEKEERGRGNFPDRFSARQFPNYSSELNVNALLLGDSALYLCASSFYRTGLFGYTFGSGTRLTVV.

The chain carries TRBV4-1 and TRBJ2-1, with 9 positions matching TRBD1. The CDR3 length is 17 residues. V shed 2 bases and J 10 bases; nucleotides not matched to a gene: 15. Germline V gives CDR1 MGHRA, CDR2 YSYEKL. The chain's CDR3 is CASSQLTRRDRVSEQFF. The CDR3 DNA reads as TGCGCCAGCAGCCAACTTACACGCAGGGACAGGGTGTCCGAGCAGTTCTTC.

The chain couples TRBV5-4 to TRBJ2-7, with 7 positions matching TRBD2. Trimming removed 4 bases from V and 2 bases from J; junction bases left unmatched: 12. Germline lookup yields CDR1 SGHNT and CDR2 YYREEE (reference sequence). This CDR3 is built from 16 residues. The CDR3 DNA sequence: TGTGCCAGCAGCGGAGCGGGGAGCGGGACGGCCTACGAGCAGTACTTC. Protein product: CASSGAGSGTAYEQYF.

J is TRBJ1-3 and V is TRBV30, with a tentative D call TRBD1 (5 bases). The ends were cut back, 0 bases at V and 0 bases at J, with 12 bases in the middle. Looked up from germline, CDR1 is GTSNPN and CDR2 is SVGIG (reference sequence). The CDR3 covers 16 residues. CDR3 sequence reads: CAWSVGAATSGNTIYF. In DNA form, the CDR3 reads TGTGCCTGGAGTGTAGGGGCAGCCACCTCTGGAAACACCATATATTTT.

The rearrangement links TRBV5-1 to TRBJ2-7; tentative D call: TRBD1 (6 bases). The germline CDR1 and CDR2 sequences are SGHRS and YFSETQ. The CDR3 runs 15 residues. Deletions cut 4 bases from V and 9 bases from J, with 23 bases between. CDR3 nucleotide sequence: TGCGCCAGCAGCGGAAGCACAGGGAAGGGGCTTGGGCAGTACTTC. Amino acids: CASSGSTGKGLGQYF.

A few counts support this clone. The CDR3 loop reads CAWSAVPQRSPLHF. Here the CDR3 DNA reads TGTGCCTGGAGTGCAGTACCCCAGCGATCACCCCTCCACTTT. The chain couples TRBV30 to TRBJ1-6; no definite D call. Germline V lookup: CDR1 GTSNPN, CDR2 SVGIG (reference sequence). This CDR3 is 14 amino acids long. V lost 1 base and J lost 10, with 14 bases in between.

V and J are TRBV7-2 and TRBJ1-1, with D possibly being TRBD1 (6 bases). The V and J ends lost 2 bases and 5 bases respectively, with 9 bases between them. The CDR3 extends over 13 amino acids. CDR1 is SGHTA and CDR2 is FQGNSA in the germline V gene. This CDR3 reads CASSLTGFTEAFF. The CDR3 DNA is TGTGCCAGCAGCTTAACAGGGTTTACTGAAGCTTTCTTT. The entire variable domain, with the rest obtained from reference TRBV7-2 and TRBJ1-1, is as follows: GAGVSQSPSNKVTEKGKDVELRCDPISGHTALYWYRQSLGQGLEFLIYFQGNSAPDKSGLPSDRFSAERTGGSVSTLTIQRTQQEDSAVYLCASSLTGFTEAFFGQGTRLTVV.

The J gene is TRBJ2-7, the V gene TRBV7-2, with TRBD2 matching over 11 bases. The CDR3 sequence is 15 residues long. V trimming: 0 bases; J trimming: 5 bases; junction bases outside the gene matches: 3. CDR1 and CDR2 from the germline V gene are SGHTA and FQGNSA. This CDR3 reads CASSLAEGLADEQYF. CDR3 bases: TGTGCCAGCAGCTTAGCGGAGGGACTAGCGGACGAGCAGTACTTC.

This clone was seen a handful of times. The chain combines TRBV6-1 with TRBJ2-3, with 10 bases lining up with TRBD2. V was pared by 2 bases and J by 5 bases, with 4 bases of the junction left unmatched. The germline V gene encodes CDR1 MNHNS and CDR2 SASEGT. The CDR3 has 15 residues. The CDR3 spells CASSELAGVRDTQYF. The CDR3 nucleotides are TGTGCCAGCAGTGAACTAGCGGGAGTCAGAGATACGCAGTATTTT.

The genes are TRBV11-2 and TRBJ1-1; 7 bases map to TRBD1. There are 14 residues in the CDR3. The trim removed 1 base at V and 6 bases at J, leaving 5 bases unmatched. Germline values: CDR1 SGHAT, CDR2 FQNNGV. The CDR3 nucleotides read TGTGCCAGCAGCTTAGGAGACAGGGACCCTGAAGCTTTCTTT. Protein: CASSLGDRDPEAFF.

This clone was found a few times. This rearrangement joins TRBV7-9 to TRBJ1-2; 7 nucleotides match TRBD1. Trimming at V came to 5 bases and at J to 8 bases, leaving 11 bases not matched to a gene. This CDR3 is built from 14 residues. The germline gives CDR1 SEHNR, CDR2 FQNEAQ (reference sequence). The CDR3 spells CASSHEQGSTGYTF. CDR3 sequence (DNA): TGTGCCAGCAGCCATGAACAGGGGTCGACGGGCTACACCTTC.

The CDR3 loop reads CASSQGLALYNEQFF. CDR3 nucleotide sequence: TGTGCCAGCAGCCAAGGACTAGCTCTGTACAATGAGCAGTTCTTC. The gene calls are TRBV13 and TRBJ2-1; TRBD2 agrees at 8 bases. J lost 4 bases, V lost 5 bases, and 7 bases had no gene match. The CDR3 covers 15 residues. Germline V gene data show CDR1 as PRHDT and CDR2 as FYEKMQ (reference sequence).

V gene TRBV18 combines with J gene TRBJ2-5, with 10 bases matching TRBD2. The CDR3 contains 15 residues. V was clipped by 1 base and J by 3 bases; unmatched bases: 2. Per germline, CDR1 KGHSH and CDR2 LQKENI. CDR3 DNA sequence: TGTGCCAGCTCACCACGGCTAGCGGGAGAAGAGACCCAGTACTTC. Translated, it gives CASSPRLAGEETQYF.

On this clone itself: Sequence at one end of the junction differs from germline and may be a read error. This sequence joins TRBV7-9 and TRBJ1-5; D unclear. The V gene's germline CDR1 is SEHNR and CDR2 FQNEAQ (reference sequence). There are 18 residues in the CDR3. CDR3 region: CSSSLSSDSFNSNQPQHF. CDR3 coding DNA: TGTTCCAGCAGCTTATCAAGCGACTCGTTCAATAGCAATCAGCCCCAGCATTTT.

In DNA form, the CDR3 reads TGTGCCAGCAGACCCGGGACAGGGGCTCCAGATACGCAGTATTTT. Its translation is CASRPGTGAPDTQYF. The rearrangement links TRBV6-5 to TRBJ2-3; 10 bases align to TRBD1. Germline CDR1 and CDR2: MNHEY and SVGAGI. V lost 6 bases, J lost 4 bases, and 7 bases stayed unmatched. The length of the CDR3 is 15 residues.

This chain joins TRBV2 and TRBJ1-5; 9 bases match TRBD1. V gave up 5 bases and J gave up 9 bases; unmatched junction bases: 8. Germline V gene data show CDR1 as SNHLY and CDR2 as FYNNEI. This CDR3 contains 14 residues. CDR3 sequence (DNA): TGTGCCAGCAGTTTGACAGGGGGTCGTCGGCCCCAGCATTTT. It codes for CASSLTGGRRPQHF.

The rearrangement links TRBV29-1 to TRBJ2-2; TRBD1 aligns across 9 bases. Germline-derived CDR1 and CDR2 are SQVTM and ANQGSEA. The CDR3 sequence is 14 residues long. The trim removed 4 bases at V and 5 bases at J, leaving 5 bases unmatched. CDR3 protein: CSVAKDRGTGELFF. For the CDR3, the DNA is TGCAGCGTTGCGAAAGACAGGGGGACCGGGGAGCTGTTTTTT.

The chain links TRBV27 to TRBJ1-6; D may be TRBD1 (5 bases). Per germline, CDR1 MNHEY and CDR2 SMNVEV (reference sequence). The V and J ends lost 6 bases and 7 bases respectively, with 19 bases between them. The length of the CDR3 is 16 residues. The CDR3 reads CASSARQPYGNSPLHF. CDR3 in DNA: TGTGCCAGCAGCGCCCGACAGCCATACGGGAATTCACCCCTCCACTTT.

The chain employs TRBV10-3 and TRBJ2-5; D possibly corresponds to TRBD1 (6 bases). With 11 bases removed from V and 4 bases from J, the gap between germline ends came to 14 bases. This CDR3 is built from 12 residues. Per the germline V gene, CDR1 is ENHRY and CDR2 is SYGVKD. The chain's CDR3 is CAVAQGLETQYF. For the CDR3, the DNA is TGTGCCGTGGCACAGGGTTTAGAGACCCAGTACTTC.

This clone was detected only a few times. The rearrangement joins TRBV27 to TRBJ1-2; 9 bases are shared with TRBD1. The V segment lost 6 bases and the J segment 6 bases; nucleotides outside the gene matches: 5. Germline V gene data show CDR1 as MNHEY and CDR2 as SMNVEV (reference sequence). This CDR3 has 13 amino acids. The CDR3 spells CASSPRDRDGYTF. The CDR3 DNA sequence: TGTGCCAGCAGCCCCAGGGACAGGGATGGCTACACCTTC.

The genes are TRBV18 and TRBJ1-5; the D gene is possibly TRBD1 (5 bases). V gave up 3 bases and J gave up 1 base, with 10 bases separating them. Germline assignment: CDR1 KGHSH and CDR2 LQKENI. The CDR3 has 15 residues. CDR3: CASSPFGGSNQPQHF. The CDR3 DNA sequence: TGTGCCAGCTCACCCTTTGGGGGGAGCAATCAGCCCCAGCATTTT.

This chain uses TRBV15 with TRBJ2-4; 7 positions match TRBD2. Germline CDR1 and CDR2: LNHNV and YYDKDF (reference sequence). The CDR3 is 16 residues long. Losses at the gene ends were 3 bases for V and 1 base for J; bases not matched to a gene: 6. The CDR3 coding sequence is TGTGCCACCAGCAGTCAACTAGCGATGGCCAAAAACATTCAGTACTTC. Its protein is CATSSQLAMAKNIQYF.

J is TRBJ2-5 and V is TRBV7-9; D not resolved. The better agreement between TRBJ2-7 and the DNA end casts doubt on the J call. CDR3 size: 13 residues. CDR1 is SEHNR, CDR2 FQNEAQ, per germline (reference sequence). Written as DNA, the CDR3 is TGTGCCAGCAGCTCGAGCCCATCCTACGAGCAGTACTTC. Protein: CASSSSPSYEQYF.

The gene calls are TRBV2 and TRBJ2-2, with unresolved D. Per germline, CDR1 SNHLY and CDR2 FYNNEI. Trimming removed 6 bases at V and 6 bases at J, with 11 bases between. The CDR3 totals 13 residues. CDR3 sequence reads: CASRVQVSGELFF. The CDR3 DNA follows: TGTGCCAGCAGGGTCCAGGTCTCCGGGGAGCTGTTTTTT.

This chain links TRBV7-9 with TRBJ2-4, with 8 positions matching TRBD2. CDR3 size: 13 residues. V shed 4 bases, J shed 7 bases, and the junction held 3 bases outside the gene matches. Germline V CDR1 and CDR2: SEHNR, FQNEAQ (reference sequence). The CDR3 spells CASSSGGKNIQYF. The DNA for the CDR3 is TGTGCCAGCAGCTCGGGGGGGAAGAACATTCAGTACTTC.

The chain is built from TRBV4-1 and TRBJ2-7; weak D call: TRBD1 (5 bases). The V end was cut by 0 bases, the J end by 3 bases, with 9 bases between. This CDR3 contains 14 residues. CDR1 is MGHRA, CDR2 YSYEKL, per germline. CDR3 coding DNA: TGCGCCAGCAGCCAAGAACAGGACGGCTACGAGCAGTACTTC. This codes for CASSQEQDGYEQYF.

The V gene is TRBV7-9, the J gene TRBJ1-1; a possible D gene is TRBD1 (5 bases). Germline values: CDR1 SEHNR, CDR2 FQNEAQ (reference sequence). Trimming left V 4 bases short and J 8 bases short, with 14 bases between. This CDR3 is built from 13 residues. CDR3 nucleotides: TGTGCCAGCAGCTGGCCGACAGCCTCCGAAGCTTTCTTT. Translating it yields CASSWPTASEAFF.

V usage is TRBV7-6 and J usage is TRBJ1-2; D remains ambiguous. Germline-derived CDR1 and CDR2 are SGHVS and FNYEAQ. The CDR3 extends over 12 amino acids. Trimming left V 5 bases short and J 8 bases short, with 12 bases between. The CDR3: CASSLDSRGYTF. CDR3 coding DNA: TGTGCCAGCAGCCTAGATTCGAGGGGCTACACCTTC. Drawing the rest from reference TRBV7-6 and TRBJ1-2, the complete variable domain is GAGVSQSPRYKVTKRGQDVALRCDPISGHVSLYWYRQALGQGPEFLTYFNYEAQQDKSGLPNDRFSAERPEGSISTLTIQRTEQRDSAMYRCASSLDSRGYTFGSGTRLTVV.